This entry features one TCR beta chain sequence. This specimen belongs to a study of control samples from healthy donors and cancer patients. The data were produced by immunoSEQ multiplex PCR, yet TCRdb's version contains in-frame clones alone and is incomplete. The sample has tens of thousands of clones; around nine tenths are singletons. This sequence originates from a man between 45 and 60 years old with head and neck cancer. The specimen sequenced was PBMCs.

The DNA for the CDR3 is TGTGCCAGCAGCGTGGGACTAGCGGGCTTCGGGACCGGGGAGCTGTTTTTT. Protein: CASSVGLAGFGTGELFF. The chain carries TRBV7-9 and TRBJ2-2; 12 nucleotides line up with TRBD2. The length of the CDR3 is 17 residues. Germline values: CDR1 SEHNR, CDR2 FQNEAQ (reference sequence). V shed 5 bases, J shed 5 bases, and the junction held 9 bases outside the gene matches.